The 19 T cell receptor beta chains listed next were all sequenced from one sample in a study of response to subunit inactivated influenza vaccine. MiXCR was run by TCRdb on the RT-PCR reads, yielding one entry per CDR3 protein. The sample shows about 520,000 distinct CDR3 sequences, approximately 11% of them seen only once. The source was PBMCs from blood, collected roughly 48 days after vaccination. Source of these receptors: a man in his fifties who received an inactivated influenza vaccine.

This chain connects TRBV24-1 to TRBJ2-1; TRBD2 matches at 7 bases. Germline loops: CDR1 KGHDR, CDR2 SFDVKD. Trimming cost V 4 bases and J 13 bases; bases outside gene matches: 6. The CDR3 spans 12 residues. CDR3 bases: TGTGCCACCAGTGAATCTGGGACTACCCAGTTCTTC. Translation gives CATSESGTTQFF.

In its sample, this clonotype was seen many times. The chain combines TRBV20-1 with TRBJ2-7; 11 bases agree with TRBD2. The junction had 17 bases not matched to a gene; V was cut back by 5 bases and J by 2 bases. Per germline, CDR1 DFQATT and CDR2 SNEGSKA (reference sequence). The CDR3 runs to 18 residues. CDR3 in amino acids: CSALTPGLAAKIPYEQYF. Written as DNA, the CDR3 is TGCAGTGCTTTAACACCGGGACTAGCGGCGAAAATACCCTACGAGCAGTACTTC.

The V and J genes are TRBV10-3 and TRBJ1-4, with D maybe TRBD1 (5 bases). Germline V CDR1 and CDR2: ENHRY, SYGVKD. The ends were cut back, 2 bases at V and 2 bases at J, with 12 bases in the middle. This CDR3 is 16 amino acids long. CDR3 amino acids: CAISERAAGTNEKLFF. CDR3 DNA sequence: TGTGCCATCAGTGAGAGGGCAGCAGGGACTAATGAAAAACTGTTTTTT.

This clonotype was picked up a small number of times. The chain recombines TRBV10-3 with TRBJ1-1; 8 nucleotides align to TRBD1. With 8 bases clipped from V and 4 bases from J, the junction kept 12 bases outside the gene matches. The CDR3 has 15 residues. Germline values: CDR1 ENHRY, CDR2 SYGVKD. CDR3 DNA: TGTGCCATCCAACCCCGGGACAGGTACCTCACTGAAGCTTTCTTT. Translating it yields CAIQPRDRYLTEAFF.

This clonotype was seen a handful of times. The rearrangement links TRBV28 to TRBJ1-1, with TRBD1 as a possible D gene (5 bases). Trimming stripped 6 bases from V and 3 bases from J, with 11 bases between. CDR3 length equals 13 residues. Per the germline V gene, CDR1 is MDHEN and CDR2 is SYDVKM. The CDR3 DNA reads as TGTGCCAGCAGCCGGGGGTTCTACACTGAAGCTTTCTTT. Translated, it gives CASSRGFYTEAFF.

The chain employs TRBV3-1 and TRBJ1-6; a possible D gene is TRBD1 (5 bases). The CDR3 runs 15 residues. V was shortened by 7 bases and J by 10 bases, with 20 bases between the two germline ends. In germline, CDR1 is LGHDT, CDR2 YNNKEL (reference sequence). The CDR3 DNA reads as TGTGCCAGCACATTGGGGACGGCAGGGCGGTCACCCCTCCACTTT. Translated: CASTLGTAGRSPLHF.

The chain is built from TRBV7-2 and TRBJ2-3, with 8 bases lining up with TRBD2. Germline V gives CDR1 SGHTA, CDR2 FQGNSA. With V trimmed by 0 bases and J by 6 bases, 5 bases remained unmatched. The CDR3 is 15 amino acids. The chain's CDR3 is CASSLAGGVTDTQYF. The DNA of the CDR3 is TGTGCCAGCAGCTTAGCCGGGGGGGTCACCGATACGCAGTATTTT.

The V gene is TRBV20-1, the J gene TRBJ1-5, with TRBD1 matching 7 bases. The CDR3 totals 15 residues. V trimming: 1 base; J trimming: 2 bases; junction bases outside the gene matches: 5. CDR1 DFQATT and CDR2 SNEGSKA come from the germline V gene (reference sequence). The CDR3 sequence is CSARVPGTGNQPQHF. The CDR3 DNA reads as TGCAGTGCTAGAGTTCCCGGGACAGGCAATCAGCCCCAGCATTTT.

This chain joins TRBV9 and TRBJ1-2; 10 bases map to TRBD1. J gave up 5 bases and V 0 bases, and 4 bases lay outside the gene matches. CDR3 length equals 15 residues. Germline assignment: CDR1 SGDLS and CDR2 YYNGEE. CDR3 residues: CASSVGDRGDYGYTF. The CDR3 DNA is TGTGCCAGCAGCGTAGGGGACAGGGGTGATTATGGCTACACCTTC.

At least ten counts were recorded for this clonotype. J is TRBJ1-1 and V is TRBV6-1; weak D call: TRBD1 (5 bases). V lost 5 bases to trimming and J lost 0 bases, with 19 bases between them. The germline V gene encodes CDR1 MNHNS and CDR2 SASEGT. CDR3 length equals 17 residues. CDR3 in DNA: TGTGCCAGCAGTCGCGACAGTTCACTAGTCATGAACACTGAAGCTTTCTTT. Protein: CASSRDSSLVMNTEAFF.

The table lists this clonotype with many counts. The CDR3 region has the DNA TGTGCCAGCAGCTTCGGCGAGTCCTACGAGCAGTACTTC. The encoded protein is CASSFGESYEQYF. The chain couples TRBV7-8 to TRBJ2-7, with D uncertain. Germline CDR1 reads SGHVS; CDR2 reads FQNEAQ. This CDR3 contains 13 residues. Trimming removed 3 bases from V and 1 base from J, with 7 bases in between.

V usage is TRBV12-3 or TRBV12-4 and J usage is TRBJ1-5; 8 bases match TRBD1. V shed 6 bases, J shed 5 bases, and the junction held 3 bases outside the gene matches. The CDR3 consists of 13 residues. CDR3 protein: CASSTDRDQPQHF. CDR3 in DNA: TGTGCCAGCAGCACGGACAGGGATCAGCCCCAGCATTTT.

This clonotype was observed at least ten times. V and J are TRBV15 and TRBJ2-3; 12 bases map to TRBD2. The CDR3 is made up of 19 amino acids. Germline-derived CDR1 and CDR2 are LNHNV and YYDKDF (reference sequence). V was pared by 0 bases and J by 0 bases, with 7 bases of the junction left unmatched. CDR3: CATSRDRLAGGTSTDTQYF. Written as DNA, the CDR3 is TGTGCCACCAGCAGAGATCGGCTAGCGGGGGGGACTAGCACAGATACGCAGTATTTT.

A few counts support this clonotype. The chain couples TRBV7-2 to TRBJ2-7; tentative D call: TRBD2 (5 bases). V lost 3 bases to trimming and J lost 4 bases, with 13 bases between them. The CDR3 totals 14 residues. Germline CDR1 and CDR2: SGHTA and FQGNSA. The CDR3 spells CASSFLHGEYEQYF. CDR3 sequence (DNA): TGTGCCAGCAGCTTCCTCCATGGGGAGTACGAGCAGTACTTC.

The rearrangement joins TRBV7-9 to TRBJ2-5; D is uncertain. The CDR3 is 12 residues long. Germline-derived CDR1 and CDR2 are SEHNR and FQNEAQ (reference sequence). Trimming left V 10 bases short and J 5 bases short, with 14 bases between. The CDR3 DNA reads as TGTGCCACCCAGACCTCTGGGGAGACCCAGTACTTC. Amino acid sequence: CATQTSGETQYF. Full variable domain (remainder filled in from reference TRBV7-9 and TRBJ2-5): DTGVSQNPRHKITKRGQNVTFRCDPISEHNRLYWYRQTLGQGPEFLTYFQNEAQLEKSRLLSDRFSAERPKGSFSTLEIQRTEQGDSAMYLCATQTSGETQYFGPGTRLLVL.

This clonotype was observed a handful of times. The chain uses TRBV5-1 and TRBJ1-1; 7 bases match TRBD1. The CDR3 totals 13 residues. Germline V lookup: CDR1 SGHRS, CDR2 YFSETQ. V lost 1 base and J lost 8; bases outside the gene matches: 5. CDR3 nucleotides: TGCGCCAGCAGCTTGTCCGGACAGGAAGAAGCTTTCTTT. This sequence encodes CASSLSGQEEAFF.

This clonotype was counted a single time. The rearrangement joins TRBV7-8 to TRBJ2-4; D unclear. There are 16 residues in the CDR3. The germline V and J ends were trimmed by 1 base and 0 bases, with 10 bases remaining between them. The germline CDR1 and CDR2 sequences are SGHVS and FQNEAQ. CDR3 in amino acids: CASSLGFYLAKNIQYF. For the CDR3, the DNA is TGTGCCAGCAGCTTAGGTTTTTACCTAGCCAAAAACATTCAGTACTTC.

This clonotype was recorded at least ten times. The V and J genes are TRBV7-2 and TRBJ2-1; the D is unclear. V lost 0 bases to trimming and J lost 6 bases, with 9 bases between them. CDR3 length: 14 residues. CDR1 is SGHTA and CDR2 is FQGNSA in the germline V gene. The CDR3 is CASSLAAGPNEQFF. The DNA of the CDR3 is TGTGCCAGCAGCTTAGCGGCAGGTCCCAATGAGCAGTTCTTC.

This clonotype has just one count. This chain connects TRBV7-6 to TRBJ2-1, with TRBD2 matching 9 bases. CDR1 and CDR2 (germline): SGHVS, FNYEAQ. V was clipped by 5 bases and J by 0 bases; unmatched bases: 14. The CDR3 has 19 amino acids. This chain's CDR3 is CASSGTKDLAGSSYNEQFF. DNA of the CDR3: TGTGCCAGCAGCGGGACGAAGGACCTAGCGGGGAGCTCCTACAATGAGCAGTTCTTC.